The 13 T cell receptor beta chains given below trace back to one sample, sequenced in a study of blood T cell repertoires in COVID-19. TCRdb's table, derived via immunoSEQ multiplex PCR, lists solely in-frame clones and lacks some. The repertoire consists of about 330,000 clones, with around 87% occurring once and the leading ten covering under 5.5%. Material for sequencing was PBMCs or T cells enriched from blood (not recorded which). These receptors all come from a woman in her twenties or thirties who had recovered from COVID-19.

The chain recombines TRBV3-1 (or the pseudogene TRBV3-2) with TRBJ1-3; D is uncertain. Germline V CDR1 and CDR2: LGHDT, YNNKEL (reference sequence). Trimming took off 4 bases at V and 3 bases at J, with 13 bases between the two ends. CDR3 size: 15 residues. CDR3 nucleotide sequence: TGTGCCAGCAGCCCCCTAATGCGAGGTGGAAACACCATATATTTT. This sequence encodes CASSPLMRGGNTIYF.

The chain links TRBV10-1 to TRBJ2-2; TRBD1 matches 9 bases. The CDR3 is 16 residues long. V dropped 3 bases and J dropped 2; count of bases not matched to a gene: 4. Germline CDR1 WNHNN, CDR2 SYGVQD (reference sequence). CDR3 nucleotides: TGCGCCAGCAGTGACCCGGGACAGGGTAACACCGGGGAGCTGTTTTTT. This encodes CASSDPGQGNTGELFF.

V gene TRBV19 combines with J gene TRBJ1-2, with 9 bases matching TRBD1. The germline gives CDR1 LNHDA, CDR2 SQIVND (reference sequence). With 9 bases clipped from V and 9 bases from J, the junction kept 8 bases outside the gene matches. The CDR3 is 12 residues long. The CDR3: CARTHGQGCYTF. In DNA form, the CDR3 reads TGTGCCAGAACTCACGGACAGGGGTGCTACACCTTC.

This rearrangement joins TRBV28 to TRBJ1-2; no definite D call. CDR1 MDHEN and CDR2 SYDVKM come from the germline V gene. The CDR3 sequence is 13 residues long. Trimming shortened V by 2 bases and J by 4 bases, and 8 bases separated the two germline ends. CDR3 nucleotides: TGTGCCAGCAGTTTAAATCGGGGCTATGGCTACACCTTC. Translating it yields CASSLNRGYGYTF.

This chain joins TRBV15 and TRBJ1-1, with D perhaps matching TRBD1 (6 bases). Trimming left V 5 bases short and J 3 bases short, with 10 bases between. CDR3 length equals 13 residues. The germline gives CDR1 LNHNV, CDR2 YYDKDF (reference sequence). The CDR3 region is CATSAQGDTEAFF. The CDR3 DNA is TGTGCCACCAGCGCACAGGGTGACACTGAAGCTTTCTTT.

For the CDR3, the DNA is TGCGCCAGCAGCTGGGGGGGCGAGACGGCCAAAAACATTCAGTACTTC. Translated, it gives CASSWGGETAKNIQYF. This sequence joins TRBV5-1 and TRBJ2-4; maybe TRBD2 (7 bases). Per germline, CDR1 SGHRS and CDR2 YFSETQ. Trimming left V 3 bases short and J 1 base short, with 14 bases between. The CDR3 covers 16 residues. Full variable domain (remainder filled in from reference TRBV5-1 and TRBJ2-4): KAGVTQTPRYLIKTRGQQVTLSCSPISGHRSVSWYQQTPGQGLQFLFEYFSETQRNKGNFPGRFSGRQFSNSRSEMNVSTLELGDSALYLCASSWGGETAKNIQYFGAGTRLSVL.

CDR3: CASSSSGVNTGELFF. The CDR3 DNA reads TGCGCCAGCAGCTCATCCGGGGTCAACACCGGGGAGCTGTTTTTT. The chain joins TRBV5-1 to TRBJ2-2; TRBD2 might be the D (5 bases). This CDR3 contains 15 residues. The V gene lost 3 bases and the J gene lost 2 bases, with 11 bases spanning the gap. CDR1 is SGHRS and CDR2 is YFSETQ in the germline V gene.

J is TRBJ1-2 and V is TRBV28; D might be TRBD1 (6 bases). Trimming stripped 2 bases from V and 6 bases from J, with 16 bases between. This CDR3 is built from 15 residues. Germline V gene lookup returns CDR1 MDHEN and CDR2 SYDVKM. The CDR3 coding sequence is TGTGCCAGCAGTTTAACGGTCAGGGGATTAGATGGCTACACCTTC. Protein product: CASSLTVRGLDGYTF.

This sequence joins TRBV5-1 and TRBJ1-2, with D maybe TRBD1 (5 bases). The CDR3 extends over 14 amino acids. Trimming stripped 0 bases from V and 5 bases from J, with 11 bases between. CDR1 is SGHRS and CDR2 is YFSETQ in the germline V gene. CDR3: CASSLALGTYGYTF. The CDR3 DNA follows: TGCGCCAGCAGCTTGGCCCTGGGGACTTATGGCTACACCTTC.

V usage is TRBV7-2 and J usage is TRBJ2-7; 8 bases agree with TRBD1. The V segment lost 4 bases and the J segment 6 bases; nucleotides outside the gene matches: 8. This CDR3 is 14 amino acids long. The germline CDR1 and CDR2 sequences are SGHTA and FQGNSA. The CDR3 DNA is TGTGCCAGCAGCTCCAATTCAGGGGGCGGCGAGCAGTACTTC. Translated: CASSSNSGGGEQYF.

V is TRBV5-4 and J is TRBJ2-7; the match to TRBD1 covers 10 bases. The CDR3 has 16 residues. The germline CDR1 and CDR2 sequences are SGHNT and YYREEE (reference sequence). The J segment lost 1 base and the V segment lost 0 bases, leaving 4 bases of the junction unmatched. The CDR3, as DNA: TGTGCCAGCAGCTTGGGGGGACAGGGGATGTCCTACGAGCAGTACTTC. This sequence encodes CASSLGGQGMSYEQYF.

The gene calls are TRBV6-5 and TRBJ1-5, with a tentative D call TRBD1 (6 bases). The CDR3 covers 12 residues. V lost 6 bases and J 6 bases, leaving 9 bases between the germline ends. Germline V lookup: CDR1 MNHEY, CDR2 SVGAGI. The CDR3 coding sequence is TGTGCCAGCAGAGGGGGTGCTCAGCCCCAGCATTTT. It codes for CASRGGAQPQHF.

CDR3 bases: TGTGCCAGCAGTTACTCGGGCAGGGCCCATTACGAGCAGTACTTC. This sequence encodes CASSYSGRAHYEQYF. The J gene is TRBJ2-7, the V gene TRBV6-5, with TRBD1 as a possible D gene (5 bases). Trimming took 0 bases from V and 4 from J, leaving 13 bases between them. Germline-derived CDR1 and CDR2 are MNHEY and SVGAGI. There are 15 residues in the CDR3.